The next 19 T cell receptor beta chains were all read from a single sample in a study of shared clonotypes between healthy human individuals. Here immunoSEQ multiplex PCR was the method, and the copy in TCRdb shows in-frame clones only, minus some. The sample shows under 1,100,000 clones, roughly 75% of them seen only once. The source material was memory CD4+ T cells sorted from blood. Stated subset: CD45RA-negative fraction. Receptors originate from a man aged 18-30 years in good health.

The chain has TRBV7-2 and TRBJ2-1, with 10 bases fitting TRBD2. V was clipped by 4 bases and J by 6 bases; unmatched bases: 6. CDR1 and CDR2 (germline): SGHTA, FQGNSA. This CDR3 contains 15 residues. The CDR3 here is CASSSTSGIGNEQFF. For the CDR3, the DNA is TGTGCCAGCAGCTCCACTAGCGGGATAGGCAATGAGCAGTTCTTC.

The CDR3 sequence is CASSFAGGGQYEQYF. Here the CDR3 DNA reads TGTGCCAGCAGCTTTGCTGGCGGGGGGCAATACGAGCAGTACTTC. The rearrangement links TRBV5-5 to TRBJ2-7; 8 bases match TRBD2. After removal of 2 bases from V and 4 bases from J, the junction contained 8 bases not matched to a gene. CDR1 and CDR2 from the germline V gene are SGHKS and YYEKEE (reference sequence). The CDR3 is 15 amino acids.

The V call is TRBV5-5, the J call TRBJ2-7; 14 bases are shared with TRBD2. This CDR3 spans 16 amino acids. The junction had 5 bases not matched to a gene; V was cut back by 4 bases and J by 2 bases. Germline assignment: CDR1 SGHKS and CDR2 YYEKEE (reference sequence). CDR3 in amino acids: CASSIGTSGGAYEQYF. CDR3 sequence (DNA): TGTGCCAGCAGCATCGGGACTAGCGGGGGTGCCTACGAGCAGTACTTC.

J is TRBJ2-3 and V is TRBV25-1, with 9 bases fitting TRBD2. Per the germline V gene, CDR1 is MGHDK and CDR2 is SYGVNS. J gave up 1 base and V 1 base, and 0 bases lay outside the gene matches. The CDR3 runs to 15 residues. The CDR3 region has the DNA TGTGCCAGCAGTGAATGGACTAGCGGCACAGATACGCAGTATTTT. Its protein is CASSEWTSGTDTQYF.

Only a few counts were recorded for this clone. One end of the junction is discordant with germline, which a read error may explain. This sequence joins TRBV19 and TRBJ2-1, with D perhaps matching TRBD2 (5 bases). CDR1 LNHDA and CDR2 SQIVND come from the germline V gene (reference sequence). CDR3 length equals 15 residues. The CDR3 DNA is TGTGCCAGTAGTATGCAACGGGGTCTCTACGATGAGCAGTTCTTC. This encodes CASSMQRGLYDEQFF.

This clone was seen only a few times. CDR3 residues: CASSGDRLAYTGELFF. CDR3 coding DNA: TGTGCCAGCAGTGGTGACAGGCTGGCCTACACCGGGGAGCTGTTTTTT. The chain has TRBV6-6 and TRBJ2-2; maybe TRBD1 (6 bases). V lost 5 bases and J lost 3, with 16 bases in between. The CDR3 sequence is 16 residues long. Germline V CDR1 and CDR2: MNHNY, SVGAGI (reference sequence).

The chain employs TRBV19 and TRBJ2-1; the D gene is possibly TRBD2 (6 bases). From germline, CDR1 is LNHDA and CDR2 SQIVND (reference sequence). The CDR3 totals 15 residues. V was pared by 3 bases and J by 8 bases, with 17 bases between. The CDR3 bases are TGTGCCAGTAGTATCGCCGGCAACGGGGGTCATGAGCAGTTCTTC. It specifies CASSIAGNGGHEQFF.

J is TRBJ1-1 and V is TRBV5-1, with TRBD1 matching 10 bases. Germline trimming cut 1 base from V and 1 base from J; bases unmatched to any gene: 4. Germline V gives CDR1 SGHRS, CDR2 YFSETQ. The CDR3 sequence is 16 residues long. The CDR3 DNA is TGCGCCAGCAGCTTGAGACAGGGGGCCCCGAACACTGAAGCTTTCTTT. Its protein is CASSLRQGAPNTEAFF.

As to this clone: Mismatch with germline at one junction end may stem from a read error. The V call is TRBV29-1, the J call TRBJ2-2, with 11 bases matching TRBD2. The V gene's germline CDR1 is SQVTM and CDR2 ANQGSEA. The CDR3 has 14 amino acids. This CDR3 reads CSAASGGNIGELFF. CDR3 DNA: TGCAGCGCTGCTAGCGGGGGGAACATCGGGGAGCTGTTTTTT.

The J gene is TRBJ2-3, the V gene TRBV4-3; D perhaps matches TRBD2 (5 bases). Germline CDR1 and CDR2: LGHNA and YSLEER. The V end lost 4 bases, the J end lost 0 bases, and 17 bases lay between the germline ends. This CDR3 spans 17 amino acids. The DNA for the CDR3 is TGCGCCAGCAGCCCTCACTACAAGCCGGGAAGCACAGATACGCAGTATTTT. Encoded protein: CASSPHYKPGSTDTQYF.

This clone has a single count. The rearrangement links TRBV6-6 to TRBJ2-7; 7 bases line up with TRBD1. The ends lost 6 bases at V and 0 bases at J; junction bases unmatched: 8. CDR1 is MNHNY and CDR2 is SVGAGI in the germline V gene (reference sequence). There are 15 residues in the CDR3. The CDR3 region is CASRGAQGTSYEQYF. The CDR3 DNA is TGTGCCAGCAGGGGGGCACAGGGGACCTCCTACGAGCAGTACTTC.

J is TRBJ2-2 and V is TRBV7-2; D is undetermined. The CDR3 runs to 14 residues. The ends were cut back, 5 bases at V and 7 bases at J, with 14 bases in the middle. Per the germline V gene, CDR1 is SGHTA and CDR2 is FQGNSA. CDR3 amino acids: CASSPQAIGGELFF. The CDR3 DNA sequence: TGTGCCAGCAGCCCCCAGGCGATTGGCGGGGAGCTGTTTTTT.

This rearrangement joins TRBV5-1 to TRBJ2-2; TRBD2 agrees at 7 bases. The germline CDR1 and CDR2 sequences are SGHRS and YFSETQ. J lost 4 bases, V lost 5 bases, and 8 bases had no gene match. The CDR3 is 15 amino acids. This CDR3 is CASRGGKGTTGELFF. In DNA, the CDR3 is TGCGCCAGCAGGGGAGGGAAGGGGACCACCGGGGAGCTGTTTTTT.

The chain recombines TRBV5-1 with TRBJ1-6; D may be TRBD1 (5 bases). CDR3 length: 13 amino acids. The germline V and J ends were trimmed by 7 bases and 5 bases, with 10 bases remaining between them. Looked up from germline, CDR1 is SGHRS and CDR2 is YFSETQ. CDR3 amino acids: CASREDNNSPLHF. Written as DNA, the CDR3 is TGCGCCAGCCGGGAGGACAATAATTCACCCCTCCACTTT.

This clone has more than one count but fewer than ten. The chain employs TRBV29-1 and TRBJ1-2; D remains unclear. Germline-derived CDR1 and CDR2 are SQVTM and ANQGSEA. The CDR3 has 11 residues. V gave up 4 bases and J gave up 8 bases, with 11 bases separating them. The CDR3 sequence is CSVAAVGGYTF. The DNA for the CDR3 is TGCAGCGTTGCGGCTGTCGGAGGCTACACCTTC. Complete variable domain (other parts from reference TRBV29-1 and TRBJ1-2): SAVISQKPSRDICQRGTSLTIQCQVDSQVTMMFWYRQQPGQSLTLIATANQGSEATYESGFVIDKFPISRPNLTFSTLTVSNMSPEDSSIYLCSVAAVGGYTFGSGTRLTVV.

As DNA, the CDR3 is TGTGCCAGCAGCGTAGCGCAGTCTGGGGCCAACGTCCTGACTTTC. Residues: CASSVAQSGANVLTF. The V gene is TRBV9, the J gene TRBJ2-6; D is ambiguous. V dropped 0 bases and J dropped 1 base, with 5 bases sitting between them. The germline V gene has CDR1 SGDLS and CDR2 YYNGEE. The CDR3 extends over 15 amino acids.

The sample holds one count of this clone. This sequence joins TRBV19 and TRBJ2-3; TRBD2 is a possible D gene (6 bases). V was trimmed by 6 bases and J by 3 bases, leaving 19 bases between them. The CDR3 sequence is 16 residues long. Germline V gives CDR1 LNHDA, CDR2 SQIVND (reference sequence). This chain's CDR3 is CASRGPNAGPTDTQYF. CDR3 coding DNA: TGTGCCAGTAGGGGACCCAACGCGGGGCCTACAGATACGCAGTATTTT.

This clone has just a few counts. The V call is TRBV6-5, the J call TRBJ2-7; 8 nucleotides match TRBD1. Germline assignment: CDR1 MNHEY and CDR2 SVGAGI. CDR3 size: 13 residues. After removal of 6 bases from V and 6 bases from J, the junction contained 7 bases not matched to a gene. CDR3 protein: CASRNGQGGEQYF. The DNA for the CDR3 is TGTGCCAGCAGGAACGGACAGGGCGGCGAGCAGTACTTC.

The V and J genes are TRBV21-1 and TRBJ2-3; TRBD1, the table's D call, lacks a check against the DNA. TRBV21-1 represents a pseudogene. The CDR3 contains 13 residues. The CDR3 DNA is TGTGCCAGCAGCTCCTCAGGGACAGATACGCAGTATTTT. Its translation is CASSSSGTDTQYF.